This T cell receptor (beta chain) came from a study of T cell clusters in autoimmune cytopenias. The CDR3 sequence is 13 residues long. CDR1 is DFQATT and CDR2 is SNEGSKA in the germline V gene (reference sequence). Each sample's input was 250 ng genomic DNA, 35,000 to 40,000 genome equivalents. TRB was amplified by touch-down multiplex PCR, primer pools A and B combined. From the multiplex PCR reads, TCRdb lists one entry per CDR3 protein and no DNA. In total, the table holds 7,000 or so distinct CDR3 sequences. In addition, the sample was reused for a study of T cell repertoires in aging, cancer and after chemotherapy.

The chain couples TRBV20-1 to TRBJ2-7. Sample: peripheral blood. The source of this sequence is a human donor in good health. This CDR3 is CSASGRNRYEQYF.